Detailed here is one T cell receptor (beta chain). J gave up 4 bases and V 3 bases, and 6 bases lay outside the gene matches. The CDR3 has 15 residues. CDR1 LNHDA and CDR2 SQIVND come from the germline V gene (reference sequence). The sample is drawn from a study of blood T cell repertoires in COVID-19. Exposed enrollees had met someone with a PCR-confirmed or clinician-diagnosed COVID-19 case at some point within the 2 weeks before study entry. TCRdb's copy holds only in-frame clones and misses some; the assay was immunoSEQ multiplex PCR. The sample shows about 350,000 clones, 88% of them seen only once.

Material for sequencing was PBMCs or T cells enriched from blood (not recorded which). J is TRBJ2-1 and V is TRBV19; 7 bases line up with TRBD1. The receptor was derived from a woman aged 25 to 45 who had been exposed to COVID-19. The CDR3 nucleotides are TGTGCCAGTAGTATCGCCGGGACAGAATACAATGAGCAGTTCTTC. Protein: CASSIAGTEYNEQFF.